Following are 27 T cell receptor beta chains from one sample sequenced in a study of PD-1 blockade in classical Hodgkin lymphoma. Every patient had relapsed following autologous stem cell transplantation, and cohorts differed in brentuximab vedotin exposure. TCRdb's copy holds only in-frame clones and misses some; the assay was immunoSEQ multiplex PCR. The profile shows about 24,000 clones, 81% of them singletons. The sample was peripheral blood mononuclear cells (PBMCs), taken before the second cycle of nivolumab. These receptors were collected from a human donor with classical Hodgkin lymphoma.

This clone was counted a few times. The CDR3 region has the DNA TGTGCCAGCAGCCACCGCGTAACTCCTACCGGGGAGCTGTTTTTT. This sequence encodes CASSHRVTPTGELFF. This chain joins TRBV14 and TRBJ2-2, with D hard to call. V shed 3 bases and J shed 5 bases, with 13 bases lying between them. The CDR3 consists of 15 residues. Germline values: CDR1 SGHDN, CDR2 FVKESK. Complete variable domain (other parts from reference TRBV14 and TRBJ2-2): EAGVTQFPSHSVIEKGQTVTLRCDPISGHDNLYWYRRVMGKEIKFLLHFVKESKQDESGMPNNRFLAERTGGTYSTLKVQPAELEDSGVYFCASSHRVTPTGELFFGEGSRLTVL.

The chain has TRBV5-4 and TRBJ2-6; 12 nucleotides line up with TRBD1. In germline, CDR1 is SGHNT, CDR2 YYREEE (reference sequence). V was pared by 4 bases and J by 1 base, with 6 bases of the junction left unmatched. The length of the CDR3 is 18 residues. CDR3 coding DNA: TGTGCCAGCAGCCGGCAGGGACAGGGGGCTTCTGGGGCCAACGTCCTGACTTTC. As protein: CASSRQGQGASGANVLTF.

This chain links TRBV2 with TRBJ2-7, with unresolved D. Trimming removed 4 bases from V and 6 bases from J, with 13 bases in between. This CDR3 contains 13 residues. Germline CDR1 SNHLY, CDR2 FYNNEI. This chain's CDR3 is CASSVPPAREQYF. In nucleotides, the CDR3 is TGTGCCAGCAGTGTACCGCCCGCGCGCGAGCAGTACTTC.

The rearrangement links TRBV18 to TRBJ2-2; D is unresolved. CDR1 and CDR2 (germline): KGHSH, LQKENI. Trimming stripped 3 bases from V and 0 bases from J, with 8 bases between. The CDR3 consists of 15 residues. Here the CDR3 DNA reads TGTGCCAGCTCACCGGACGAAGCGAACACCGGGGAGCTGTTTTTT. Translation gives CASSPDEANTGELFF.

The table lists this clone with a count of one. The chain couples TRBV6-5 to TRBJ1-1; maybe TRBD1 (5 bases). Per the germline V gene, CDR1 is MNHEY and CDR2 is SVGAGI. The CDR3 has 15 amino acids. Trimming shortened V by 7 bases and J by 4 bases, and 19 bases separated the two germline ends. CDR3 amino acids: CASTPGSAGGTEAFF. The CDR3 bases are TGTGCCAGCACCCCCGGGTCTGCCGGGGGCACTGAAGCTTTCTTT.

For this clone: A read error may account for a junction end that differs from germline. The chain has TRBV9 and TRBJ2-4; 11 bases match TRBD2. This CDR3 is built from 15 residues. Germline loops: CDR1 SGDLS, CDR2 YYNGEE. CDR3 loop: CASSVAGGSKNIQYF. The CDR3 nucleotides are TGTGCCAGCAGTGTAGCGGGGGGGTCCAAAAACATTCAGTACTTC.

The genes are TRBV5-4 and TRBJ2-1; 7 bases match TRBD1. The V gene's germline CDR1 is SGHNT and CDR2 YYREEE (reference sequence). CDR3 length: 15 amino acids. V shed 1 base and J 5 bases; nucleotides not matched to a gene: 6. For the CDR3, the DNA is TGTGCCAGCAGCTTGTTGGGACAGCGAAACAATGAGCAGTTCTTC. Translating it yields CASSLLGQRNNEQFF.

This sequence joins TRBV18 and TRBJ2-7; 9 bases map to TRBD1. The CDR3 extends over 15 amino acids. V lost 0 bases to trimming and J lost 5 bases; unmatched junction nucleotides: 5. The germline CDR1 and CDR2 sequences are KGHSH and LQKENI. The CDR3: CASSPPYRGRDEQYF. CDR3 nucleotide sequence: TGTGCCAGCTCACCACCGTACAGGGGGCGAGACGAGCAGTACTTC.

This chain links TRBV5-4 with TRBJ2-5, with 7 bases that match TRBD2. The CDR3 runs 15 residues. CDR1 and CDR2 from the germline V gene are SGHNT and YYREEE (reference sequence). V trimming: 0 bases; J trimming: 3 bases; junction bases outside the gene matches: 5. CDR3 sequence: CASSLDPAGKETQYF. The DNA of the CDR3 is TGTGCCAGCAGCTTGGATCCAGCGGGAAAAGAGACCCAGTACTTC.

The V gene is TRBV7-9, the J gene TRBJ2-7; TRBD2 aligns across 13 bases. The CDR3 is 14 amino acids. With V trimmed by 4 bases and J by 5 bases, 2 bases remained unmatched. Germline V gives CDR1 SEHNR, CDR2 FQNEAQ (reference sequence). This chain's CDR3 is CASSWTSGGNEQYF. The CDR3 nucleotides read TGTGCCAGCAGCTGGACTAGCGGGGGCAACGAGCAGTACTTC. The variable domain in full, completed from reference TRBV7-9 and TRBJ2-7, reads DTGVSQNPRHKITKRGQNVTFRCDPISEHNRLYWYRQTLGQGPEFLTYFQNEAQLEKSRLLSDRFSAERPKGSFSTLEIQRTEQGDSAMYLCASSWTSGGNEQYFGPGTRLTVT.

The V call is TRBV28, the J call TRBJ2-7; 16 bases line up with TRBD2. Germline V gene data show CDR1 as MDHEN and CDR2 as SYDVKM. CDR3 size: 15 residues. With 6 bases clipped from V and 9 bases from J, the junction kept 8 bases outside the gene matches. The CDR3 sequence is CASSRTGLAGGVQYF. The CDR3, as DNA: TGTGCCAGCAGCCGGACGGGACTAGCGGGAGGGGTGCAGTACTTC.

This clone was detected only once. V is TRBV28 and J is TRBJ1-3, with unresolved D. Trimming left V 4 bases short and J 5 bases short, with 9 bases between. This CDR3 is 13 amino acids long. Germline assignment: CDR1 MDHEN and CDR2 SYDVKM. The CDR3 loop is CASSSPERNTIYF. CDR3 in DNA: TGTGCCAGCAGTTCACCGGAACGAAACACCATATATTTT.

This sequence joins TRBV11-3 and TRBJ2-1; D not resolved. The CDR3 spans 11 residues. Germline V gene sequence: CDR1 SGHNT, CDR2 YENEEA. The ends were cut back, 5 bases at V and 5 bases at J, with 4 bases in the middle. This CDR3 reads CASSPDNEQFF. The CDR3 DNA reads TGTGCCAGCAGCCCGGACAATGAGCAGTTCTTC.

V is TRBV28 and J is TRBJ1-1, with a tentative D call TRBD1 (6 bases). The ends were cut back, 8 bases at V and 1 base at J, with 23 bases in the middle. The V gene's germline CDR1 is MDHEN and CDR2 SYDVKM. CDR3 size: 17 residues. CDR3 sequence reads: CASCSPKGGHKNTEAFF. CDR3 nucleotides: TGTGCCAGCTGCTCCCCTAAGGGGGGACACAAGAACACTGAAGCTTTCTTT. The full variable domain, with the rest looked up from reference TRBV28 and TRBJ1-1, is DVKVTQSSRYLVKRTGEKVFLECVQDMDHENMFWYRQDPGLGLRLIYFSYDVKMKEKGDIPEGYSVSREKKERFSLILESASTNQTSMYLCASCSPKGGHKNTEAFFGQGTRLTVV.

This clone was detected only once. The V and J genes are TRBV6-1 and TRBJ2-7; 7 bases map to TRBD1. The V gene end was trimmed by 6 bases and the J gene end by 5 bases; junction bases not matched to a gene: 4. The CDR3 runs to 12 residues. Germline CDR1 reads MNHNS; CDR2 reads SASEGT. The CDR3 here is CASRQGLDEQYF. As DNA, the CDR3 is TGTGCCAGCAGACAGGGGCTTGACGAGCAGTACTTC.

The CDR3 is CASSENLAGARGYTF. CDR3 bases: TGTGCCAGCAGTGAAAATCTAGCGGGGGCCCGTGGCTACACCTTC. V gene TRBV6-1 combines with J gene TRBJ1-2; a possible D gene is TRBD1 (6 bases). CDR1 MNHNS and CDR2 SASEGT come from the germline V gene. Trimming left V 2 bases short and J 7 bases short, with 17 bases between. CDR3 length: 15 residues.

The gene calls are TRBV18 and TRBJ1-1; 9 bases line up with TRBD1. CDR1 KGHSH and CDR2 LQKENI come from the germline V gene. The V segment lost 3 bases and the J segment 3 bases; nucleotides outside the gene matches: 11. The CDR3 length is 17 residues. The CDR3 sequence is CASSPKAGTGWDTEAFF. The CDR3 bases are TGTGCCAGCTCACCGAAGGCCGGGACAGGGTGGGACACTGAAGCTTTCTTT.

As regards this clone: A read error may produce the germline difference seen at one junction end. The gene calls are TRBV9 and TRBJ2-2, with TRBD2 as a possible D gene (6 bases). This CDR3 region has 15 residues. Germline V gene sequence: CDR1 SGDLS, CDR2 YYNGEE. CDR3 nucleotide sequence: TGTGCCAGCACCGTAGCGGCCCGGAACACCGGGGAGCTGTTTTTT. Translation: CASTVAARNTGELFF.

The genes are TRBV28 and TRBJ2-7, with D perhaps TRBD1 (6 bases). The CDR3 runs to 12 residues. Germline V lookup: CDR1 MDHEN, CDR2 SYDVKM. V gave up 9 bases and J gave up 0 bases, with 9 bases separating them. The CDR3 sequence is CASTGYSYEQYF. Here the CDR3 DNA reads TGTGCCAGTACAGGGTACTCCTACGAGCAGTACTTC.

V usage is TRBV21-1 and J usage is TRBJ1-4. TRBV21-1 is labeled a pseudogene. This CDR3 is 16 amino acids long. The CDR3 sequence: CASSKGVWSTNEKLFF. In DNA, the CDR3 is TGTGCCAGCAGCAAAGGGGTGTGGTCAACTAATGAAAAACTGTTTTTT.

The chain couples TRBV5-1 to TRBJ2-3; no reliable D call. The CDR3 totals 17 residues. With 0 bases removed from V and 0 bases from J, the gap between germline ends came to 14 bases. Germline assignment: CDR1 SGHRS and CDR2 YFSETQ. This chain's CDR3 is CASSLARWPTSTDTQYF. The CDR3 coding sequence is TGCGCCAGCAGCTTGGCCCGTTGGCCAACTAGCACAGATACGCAGTATTTT.

The chain links TRBV19 to TRBJ2-2; weak D call: TRBD1 (5 bases). CDR1 is LNHDA and CDR2 is SQIVND in the germline V gene (reference sequence). The CDR3 has 16 amino acids. Trimming removed 0 bases at V and 0 bases at J, with 8 bases between. The CDR3 region has the DNA TGTGCCAGTAGTATAGAAGGGGTTTCGAACACCGGGGAGCTGTTTTTT. Translated: CASSIEGVSNTGELFF. Drawing the rest from reference TRBV19 and TRBJ2-2, the complete variable domain is DGGITQSPKYLFRKEGQNVTLSCEQNLNHDAMYWYRQDPGQGLRLIYYSQIVNDFQKGDIAEGYSVSREKKESFPLTVTSAQKNPTAFYLCASSIEGVSNTGELFFGEGSRLTVL.

This clone came up once. The rearrangement uses TRBV18 and TRBJ2-5; TRBD1 aligns across 8 bases. This CDR3 has 14 amino acids. V trimming: 4 bases; J trimming: 1 base; junction bases outside the gene matches: 2. From germline, CDR1 is KGHSH and CDR2 LQKENI. CDR3 nucleotides: TGTGCCAGCTCACGGACAGGGCCCCAAGAGACCCAGTACTTC. As protein: CASSRTGPQETQYF.

The chain has TRBV12-5 and TRBJ2-1; tentative D call: TRBD2 (5 bases). CDR1 and CDR2 (germline): LGHNT, FRNRAP. Trimming removed 4 bases at V and 0 bases at J, with 7 bases between. This CDR3 comprises 14 residues. CDR3 DNA: TGTGCTAGTGGTTCGGGAAGCTCCTACAATGAGCAGTTCTTC. Protein: CASGSGSSYNEQFF. Drawing the rest from reference TRBV12-5 and TRBJ2-1, the complete variable domain is DARVTQTPRHKVTEMGQEVTMRCQPILGHNTVFWYRQTMMQGLELLAYFRNRAPLDDSGMPKDRFSAEMPDATLATLKIQPSEPRDSAVYFCASGSGSSYNEQFFGPGTRLTVL.

J is TRBJ2-5 and V is TRBV25-1, with D perhaps matching TRBD2 (7 bases). This CDR3 spans 18 amino acids. Germline loops: CDR1 MGHDK, CDR2 SYGVNS. V lost 3 bases and J 5 bases, leaving 25 bases between the germline ends. CDR3 nucleotide sequence: TGTGCCAGCAGTGACCAAGGGGGAGGGCCCAAATGGGTTGAGACCCAGTACTTC. Translation gives CASSDQGGGPKWVETQYF.

This clone has more than one count but fewer than ten. The chain joins TRBV5-5 to TRBJ2-7; the D gene is possibly TRBD2 (5 bases). Germline V gives CDR1 SGHKS, CDR2 YYEKEE (reference sequence). The V end was cut by 2 bases, the J end by 6 bases, with 9 bases between. The CDR3 contains 12 residues. CDR3 bases: TGTGCCAGCAGCTTTGGGAGCGCCGAGCAGTACTTC. Translated, it gives CASSFGSAEQYF.

This chain links TRBV6-5 with TRBJ2-3; 7 nucleotides line up with TRBD1. With 6 bases clipped from V and 2 bases from J, the junction kept 8 bases outside the gene matches. Germline loops: CDR1 MNHEY, CDR2 SVGAGI. This CDR3 has 15 residues. The DNA for the CDR3 is TGTGCCAGCAGACCACCGACAGGGTACACAGATACGCAGTATTTT. This encodes CASRPPTGYTDTQYF.